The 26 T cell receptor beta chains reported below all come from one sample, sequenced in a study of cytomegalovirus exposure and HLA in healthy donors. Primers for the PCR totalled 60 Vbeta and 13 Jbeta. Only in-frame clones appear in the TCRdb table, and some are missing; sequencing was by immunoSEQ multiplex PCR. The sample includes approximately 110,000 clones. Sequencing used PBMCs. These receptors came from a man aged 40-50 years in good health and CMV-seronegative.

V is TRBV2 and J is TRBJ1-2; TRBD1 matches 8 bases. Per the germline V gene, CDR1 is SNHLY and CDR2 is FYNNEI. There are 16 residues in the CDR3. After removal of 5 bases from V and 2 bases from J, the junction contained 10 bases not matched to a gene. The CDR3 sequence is CASSPTPQGGNYGYTF. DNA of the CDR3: TGTGCCAGCAGTCCCACCCCACAGGGGGGAAACTATGGCTACACCTTC.

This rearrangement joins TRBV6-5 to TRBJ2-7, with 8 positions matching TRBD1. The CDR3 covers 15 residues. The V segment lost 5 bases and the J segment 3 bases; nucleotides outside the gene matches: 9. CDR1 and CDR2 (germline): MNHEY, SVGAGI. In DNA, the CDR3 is TGTGCCAGCAGTACCCCGGACAGGGCCAGCTACGAGCAGTACTTC. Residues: CASSTPDRASYEQYF.

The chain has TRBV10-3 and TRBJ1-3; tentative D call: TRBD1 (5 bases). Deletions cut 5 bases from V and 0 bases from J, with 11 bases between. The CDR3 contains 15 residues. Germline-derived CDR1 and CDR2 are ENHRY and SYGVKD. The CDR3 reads CAISSDRYSGNTIYF. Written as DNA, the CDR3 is TGTGCCATCAGTTCTGACAGATACTCTGGAAACACCATATATTTT.

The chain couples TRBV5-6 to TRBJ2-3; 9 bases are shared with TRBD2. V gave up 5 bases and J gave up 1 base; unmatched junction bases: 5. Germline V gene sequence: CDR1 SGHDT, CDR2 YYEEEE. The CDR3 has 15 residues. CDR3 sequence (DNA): TGTGCCAGCAGTTCTAGCGGGGCCCGCACAGATACGCAGTATTTT. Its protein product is CASSSSGARTDTQYF.

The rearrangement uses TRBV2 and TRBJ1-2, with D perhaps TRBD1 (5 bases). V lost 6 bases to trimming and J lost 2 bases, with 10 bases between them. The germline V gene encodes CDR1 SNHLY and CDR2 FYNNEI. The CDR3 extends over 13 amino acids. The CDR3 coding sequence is TGTGCCAGCAGCTCGGGGGAGAACTATGGCTACACCTTC. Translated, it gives CASSSGENYGYTF.

The CDR3 DNA is TGTGCCTGGAGTGGGACTAGCGGCCGCACAGATACGCAGTATTTT. Amino acids: CAWSGTSGRTDTQYF. The V call is TRBV30, the J call TRBJ2-3; 10 bases are a match to TRBD2. The CDR3 covers 15 residues. From germline, CDR1 is GTSNPN and CDR2 SVGIG (reference sequence). V was clipped by 1 base and J by 1 base; unmatched bases: 2.

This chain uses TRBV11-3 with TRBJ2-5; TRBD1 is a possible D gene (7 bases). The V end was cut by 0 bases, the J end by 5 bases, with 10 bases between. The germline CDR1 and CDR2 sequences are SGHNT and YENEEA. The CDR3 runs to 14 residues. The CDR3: CASSLDGGGETQYF. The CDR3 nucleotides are TGTGCCAGCAGCTTAGATGGAGGGGGCGAGACCCAGTACTTC.

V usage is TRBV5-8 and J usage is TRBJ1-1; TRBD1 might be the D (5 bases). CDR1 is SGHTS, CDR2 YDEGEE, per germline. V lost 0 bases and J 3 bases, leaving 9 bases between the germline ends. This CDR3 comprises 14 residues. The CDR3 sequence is CASSLGQRYTEAFF. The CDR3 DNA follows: TGTGCCAGCAGCTTGGGACAGCGATACACTGAAGCTTTCTTT.

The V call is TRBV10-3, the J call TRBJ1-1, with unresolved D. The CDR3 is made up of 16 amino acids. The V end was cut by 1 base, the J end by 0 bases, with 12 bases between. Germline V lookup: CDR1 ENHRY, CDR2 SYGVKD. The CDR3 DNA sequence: TGTGCCATCAGTGAGTACAGAGAAAGCCTGAACACTGAAGCTTTCTTT. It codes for CAISEYRESLNTEAFF.

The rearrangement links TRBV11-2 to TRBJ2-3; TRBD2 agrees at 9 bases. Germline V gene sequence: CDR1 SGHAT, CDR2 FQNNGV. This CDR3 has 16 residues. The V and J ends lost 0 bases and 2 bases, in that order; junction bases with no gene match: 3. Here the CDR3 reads CASSLEGGRATDTQYF. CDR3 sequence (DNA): TGTGCCAGCAGCTTAGAGGGCGGGAGGGCCACAGATACGCAGTATTTT.

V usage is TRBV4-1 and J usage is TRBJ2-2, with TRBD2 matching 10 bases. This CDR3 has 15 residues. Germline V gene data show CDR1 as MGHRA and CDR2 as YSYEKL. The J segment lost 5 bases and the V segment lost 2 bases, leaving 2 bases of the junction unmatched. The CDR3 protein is CASSQQTSGTGELFF. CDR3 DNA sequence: TGCGCCAGCAGCCAACAGACTAGCGGGACCGGGGAGCTGTTTTTT.

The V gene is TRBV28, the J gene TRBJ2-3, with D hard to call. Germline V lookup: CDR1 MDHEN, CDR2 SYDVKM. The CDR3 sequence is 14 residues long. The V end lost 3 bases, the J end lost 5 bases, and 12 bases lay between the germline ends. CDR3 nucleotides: TGTGCCAGCAGTTTTATGCCCTTCAGAGATACGCAGTATTTT. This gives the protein CASSFMPFRDTQYF.

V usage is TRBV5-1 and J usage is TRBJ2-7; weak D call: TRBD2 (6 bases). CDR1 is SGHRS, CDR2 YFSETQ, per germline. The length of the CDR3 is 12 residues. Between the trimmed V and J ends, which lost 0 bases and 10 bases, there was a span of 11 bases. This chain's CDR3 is CASSLAAGPQYF. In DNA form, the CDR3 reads TGCGCCAGCAGCTTGGCCGCGGGACCCCAGTACTTC.

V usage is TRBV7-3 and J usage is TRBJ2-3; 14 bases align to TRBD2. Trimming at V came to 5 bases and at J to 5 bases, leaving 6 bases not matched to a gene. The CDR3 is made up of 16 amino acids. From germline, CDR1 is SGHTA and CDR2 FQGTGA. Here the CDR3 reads CASSRGLAGAEDTQYF. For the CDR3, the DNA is TGTGCCAGCAGCCGGGGACTAGCGGGAGCTGAAGATACGCAGTATTTT.

This CDR3 reads CASSRDRGSGEQFF. The CDR3 DNA sequence: TGTGCCAGCAGCCGGGACAGGGGCTCTGGAGAGCAGTTCTTC. The V gene is TRBV2, the J gene TRBJ2-1; 10 nucleotides line up with TRBD1. In germline, CDR1 is SNHLY, CDR2 FYNNEI. This CDR3 has 14 residues. The J segment lost 10 bases and the V segment lost 6 bases, leaving 9 bases of the junction unmatched.

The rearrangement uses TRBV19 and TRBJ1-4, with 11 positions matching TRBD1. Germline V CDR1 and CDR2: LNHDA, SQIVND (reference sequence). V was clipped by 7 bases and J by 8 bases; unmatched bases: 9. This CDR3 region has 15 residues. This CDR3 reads CASNAGTGGKEKLFF. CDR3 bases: TGTGCCAGTAATGCCGGGACAGGGGGGAAAGAAAAACTGTTTTTT.

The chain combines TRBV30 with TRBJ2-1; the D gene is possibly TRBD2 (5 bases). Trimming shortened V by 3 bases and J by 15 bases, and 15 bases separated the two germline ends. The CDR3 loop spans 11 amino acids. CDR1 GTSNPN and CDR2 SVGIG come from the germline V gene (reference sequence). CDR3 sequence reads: CAWRLDGVPFF. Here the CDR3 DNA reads TGTGCCTGGAGGCTCGACGGGGTACCGTTCTTC.

The CDR3 nucleotides read TGTGCCAGCAGAGGTTCGGGACAGGGGTCCTACGAGCAGTACTTC. Protein sequence: CASRGSGQGSYEQYF. This rearrangement joins TRBV6-5 to TRBJ2-7, with 10 bases fitting TRBD1. Trimming removed 6 bases from V and 1 base from J; junction bases left unmatched: 6. The CDR3 loop spans 15 amino acids. CDR1 MNHEY and CDR2 SVGAGI come from the germline V gene.

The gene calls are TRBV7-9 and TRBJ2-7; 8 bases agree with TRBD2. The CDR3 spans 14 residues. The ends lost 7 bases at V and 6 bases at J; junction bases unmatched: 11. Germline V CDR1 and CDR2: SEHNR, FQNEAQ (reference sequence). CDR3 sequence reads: CASNNAGGGSEQYF. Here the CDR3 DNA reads TGTGCCAGCAACAACGCGGGGGGTGGATCCGAGCAGTACTTC. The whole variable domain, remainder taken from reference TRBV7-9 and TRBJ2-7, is DTGVSQNPRHKITKRGQNVTFRCDPISEHNRLYWYRQTLGQGPEFLTYFQNEAQLEKSRLLSDRFSAERPKGSFSTLEIQRTEQGDSAMYLCASNNAGGGSEQYFGPGTRLTVT.

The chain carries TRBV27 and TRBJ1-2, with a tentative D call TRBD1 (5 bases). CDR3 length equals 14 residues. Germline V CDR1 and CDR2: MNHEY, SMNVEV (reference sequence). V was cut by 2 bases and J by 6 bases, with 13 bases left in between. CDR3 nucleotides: TGTGCCAGCAGTTTAATGGCGACAGCCCATGGCTACACCTTC. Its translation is CASSLMATAHGYTF.

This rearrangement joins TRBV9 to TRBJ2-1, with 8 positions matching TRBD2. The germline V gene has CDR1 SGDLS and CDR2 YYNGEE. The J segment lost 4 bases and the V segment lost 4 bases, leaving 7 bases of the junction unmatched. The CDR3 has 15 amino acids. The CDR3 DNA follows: TGTGCCAGCAGCCCCGGGGGGGGGCTGTACAATGAGCAGTTCTTC. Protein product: CASSPGGGLYNEQFF.

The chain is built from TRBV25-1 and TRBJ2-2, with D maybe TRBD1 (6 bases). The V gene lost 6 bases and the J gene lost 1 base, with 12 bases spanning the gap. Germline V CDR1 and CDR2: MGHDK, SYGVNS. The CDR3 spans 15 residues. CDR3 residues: CASRLQGLNTGELFF. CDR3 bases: TGTGCCAGCAGGCTACAGGGCCTGAACACCGGGGAGCTGTTTTTT.

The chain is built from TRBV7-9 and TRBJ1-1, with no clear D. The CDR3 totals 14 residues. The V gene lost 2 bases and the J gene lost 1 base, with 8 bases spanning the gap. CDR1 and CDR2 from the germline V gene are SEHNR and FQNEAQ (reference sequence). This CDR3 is CASSLSAGNTEAFF. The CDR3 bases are TGTGCCAGCAGCTTAAGTGCAGGGAACACTGAAGCTTTCTTT.

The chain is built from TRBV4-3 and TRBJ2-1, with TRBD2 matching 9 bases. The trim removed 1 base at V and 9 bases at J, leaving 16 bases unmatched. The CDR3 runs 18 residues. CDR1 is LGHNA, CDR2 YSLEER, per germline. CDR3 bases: TGCGCCAGCAGCCAAGCTCCGTTTGGAAGCGGGAGGTCTAGTGAGCAGTTCTTC. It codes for CASSQAPFGSGRSSEQFF.

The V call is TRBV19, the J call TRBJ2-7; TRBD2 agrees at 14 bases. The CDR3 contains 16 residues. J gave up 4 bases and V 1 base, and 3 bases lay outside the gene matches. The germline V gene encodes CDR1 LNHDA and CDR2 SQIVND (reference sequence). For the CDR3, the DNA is TGTGCCAGTAGTATAGGACTAGCGGGAGGGATATACGAGCAGTACTTC. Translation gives CASSIGLAGGIYEQYF. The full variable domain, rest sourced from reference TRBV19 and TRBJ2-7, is DGGITQSPKYLFRKEGQNVTLSCEQNLNHDAMYWYRQDPGQGLRLIYYSQIVNDFQKGDIAEGYSVSREKKESFPLTVTSAQKNPTAFYLCASSIGLAGGIYEQYFGPGTRLTVT.

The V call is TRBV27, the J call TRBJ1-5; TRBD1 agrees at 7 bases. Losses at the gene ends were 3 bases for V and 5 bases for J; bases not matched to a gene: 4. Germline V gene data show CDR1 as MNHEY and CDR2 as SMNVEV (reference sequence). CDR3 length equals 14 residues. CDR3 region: CASSFYRGDQPQHF. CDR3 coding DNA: TGTGCCAGCAGTTTCTACAGGGGAGATCAGCCCCAGCATTTT.